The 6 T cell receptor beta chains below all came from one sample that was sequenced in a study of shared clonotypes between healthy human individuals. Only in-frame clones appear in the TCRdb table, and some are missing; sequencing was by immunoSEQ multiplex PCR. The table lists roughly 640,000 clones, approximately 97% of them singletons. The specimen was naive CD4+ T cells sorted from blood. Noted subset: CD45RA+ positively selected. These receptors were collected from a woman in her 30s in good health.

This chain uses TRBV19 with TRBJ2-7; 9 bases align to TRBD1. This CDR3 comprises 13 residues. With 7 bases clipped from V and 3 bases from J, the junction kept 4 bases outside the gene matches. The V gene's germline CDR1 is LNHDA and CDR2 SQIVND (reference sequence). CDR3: CASNRQGGYEQYF. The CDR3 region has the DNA TGTGCCAGTAATCGACAGGGGGGCTACGAGCAGTACTTC.

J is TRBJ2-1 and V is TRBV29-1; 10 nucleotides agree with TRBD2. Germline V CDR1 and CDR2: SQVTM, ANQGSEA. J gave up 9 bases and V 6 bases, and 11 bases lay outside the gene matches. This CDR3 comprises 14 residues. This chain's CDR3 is CSVWEREGMGEQFF. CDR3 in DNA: TGCAGCGTCTGGGAGCGGGAGGGAATGGGTGAGCAGTTCTTC.

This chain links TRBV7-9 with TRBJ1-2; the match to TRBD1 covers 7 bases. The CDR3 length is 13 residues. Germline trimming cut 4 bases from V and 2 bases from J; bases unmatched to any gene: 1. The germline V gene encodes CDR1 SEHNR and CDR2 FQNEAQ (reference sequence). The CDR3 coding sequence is TGTGCCAGCAGCTGGGACAGCAACTATGGCTACACCTTC. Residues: CASSWDSNYGYTF.

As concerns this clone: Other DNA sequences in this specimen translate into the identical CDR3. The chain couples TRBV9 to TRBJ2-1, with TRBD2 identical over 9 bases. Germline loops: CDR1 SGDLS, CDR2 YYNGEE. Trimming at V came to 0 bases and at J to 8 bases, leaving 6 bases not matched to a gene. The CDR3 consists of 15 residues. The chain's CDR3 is CASSVGGGRVHEQFF. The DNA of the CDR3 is TGTGCCAGCAGCGTAGGTGGCGGGAGGGTGCATGAGCAGTTCTTC.

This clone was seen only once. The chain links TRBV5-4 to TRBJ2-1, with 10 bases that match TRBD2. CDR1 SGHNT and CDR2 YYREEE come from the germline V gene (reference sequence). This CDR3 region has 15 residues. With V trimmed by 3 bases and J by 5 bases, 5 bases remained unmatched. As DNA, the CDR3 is TGTGCCAGCAGCTCCAGCGGGAGGGCCGACAATGAGCAGTTCTTC. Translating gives CASSSSGRADNEQFF.

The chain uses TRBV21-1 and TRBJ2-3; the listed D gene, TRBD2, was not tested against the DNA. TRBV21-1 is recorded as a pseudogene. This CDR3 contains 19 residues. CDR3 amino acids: CASSNPPRTSGRFTDTQYF. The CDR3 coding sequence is TGTGCCAGCAGCAACCCCCCCAGGACTAGCGGGAGGTTTACAGATACGCAGTATTTT.